These 20 T cell receptor beta chains were sequenced from one sample in a study of T cell responses to AZD1222 COVID-19 vaccine. Some clones are missing from TCRdb's copy, which holds only in-frame ones; the method was immunoSEQ multiplex PCR. The sample comprises 100,000 or so clones, 87% of which are singletons, and around 3.1% rests with the top ten. The sample in question was peripheral blood, obtained on day 0 of AZD1222 vaccination. These receptors came from an adult in good health.

The V and J genes are TRBV30 and TRBJ1-1, with D perhaps TRBD1 (5 bases). The germline V gene has CDR1 GTSNPN and CDR2 SVGIG (reference sequence). CDR3 size: 13 residues. The V gene lost 0 bases and the J gene lost 3 bases, with 8 bases spanning the gap. Here the CDR3 reads CAWSVIGDTEAFF. The CDR3 DNA reads as TGTGCCTGGAGTGTTATAGGGGACACTGAAGCTTTCTTT.

As to this clone: A read error may account for a junction end that differs from germline. The chain has TRBV5-1 and TRBJ1-6; a weak D match, TRBD1 (5 bases). CDR1 is SGHRS, CDR2 YFSETQ, per germline. The CDR3 length is 15 residues. CDR3 amino acids: CASSLPGGASSPLHF. The CDR3 DNA follows: TGTGCCAGCAGCTTACCGGGCGGGGCGAGTTCACCCCTCCACTTT.

The chain is built from TRBV19 and TRBJ2-5, with a tentative D call TRBD1 (5 bases). The CDR3 covers 18 residues. CDR1 and CDR2 (germline): LNHDA, SQIVND (reference sequence). Between the trimmed V and J ends, which lost 3 bases and 2 bases, there was a span of 22 bases. Here the CDR3 reads CASSIYQSDGQLQETQYF. In nucleotides, the CDR3 is TGTGCCAGTAGTATCTACCAGAGCGACGGACAACTACAAGAGACCCAGTACTTC.

The genes are TRBV3-1 (or the pseudogene TRBV3-2) and TRBJ2-5; 8 bases fit TRBD2. CDR1 and CDR2 (germline): LGHDT, YNNKEL (reference sequence). Unmatched junction bases numbered 6, after V lost 0 bases and J lost 0 bases. The CDR3 loop spans 17 amino acids. CDR3 sequence: CASSQDERAGDQETQYF. The CDR3 DNA is TGTGCCAGCAGCCAAGATGAGAGAGCGGGGGACCAAGAGACCCAGTACTTC.

Only a few counts were recorded for this clone. The rearrangement uses TRBV30 and TRBJ1-3, with D unresolved. The germline gives CDR1 GTSNPN, CDR2 SVGIG (reference sequence). Deletions cut 4 bases from V and 3 bases from J, with 7 bases between. The CDR3 runs to 12 residues. CDR3 sequence reads: CAWIPHGNTIYF. CDR3 DNA sequence: TGTGCCTGGATCCCTCATGGAAACACCATATATTTT. Supplemented by reference TRBV30 and TRBJ1-3, the full variable domain reads SQTIHQWPATLVQPVGSPLSLECTVEGTSNPNLYWYRQAAGRGLQLLFYSVGIGQISSEVPQNLSASRPQDRQFILSSKKLLLSDSGFYLCAWIPHGNTIYFGEGSWLTVV.

This clone occurred once. The rearrangement uses TRBV4-3 and TRBJ2-3, with 11 bases lining up with TRBD2. Losses at the gene ends were 4 bases for V and 3 bases for J; bases not matched to a gene: 3. Germline CDR1 is LGHNA and CDR2 is YSLEER. The CDR3 loop spans 15 amino acids. CDR3 loop: CASSRSGRVTDTQYF. CDR3 DNA sequence: TGCGCCAGCAGCCGTAGCGGGAGGGTGACAGATACGCAGTATTTT.

V usage is TRBV6-5 and J usage is TRBJ1-1; D is undetermined. From germline, CDR1 is MNHEY and CDR2 SVGAGI. V lost 0 bases and J lost 2, with 7 bases in between. The CDR3 is 14 amino acids. CDR3 sequence: CASSYSGRNTEAFF. The DNA for the CDR3 is TGTGCCAGCAGTTACTCGGGGAGAAACACTGAAGCTTTCTTT.

V usage is TRBV7-9 and J usage is TRBJ1-3; D unclear. Between the trimmed V and J ends, which lost 7 bases and 5 bases, there was a span of 15 bases. In germline, CDR1 is SEHNR, CDR2 FQNEAQ (reference sequence). There are 14 residues in the CDR3. CDR3 DNA sequence: TGTGCCAGCACAGCTTATCAGGCAAGAAACACCATATATTTT. This sequence encodes CASTAYQARNTIYF.

J is TRBJ1-2 and V is TRBV18, with 7 positions matching TRBD1. Looked up from germline, CDR1 is KGHSH and CDR2 is LQKENI. CDR3 length: 16 amino acids. Losses at the gene ends were 5 bases for V and 1 base for J; bases not matched to a gene: 10. The CDR3 here is CASSTLQGSVNYGYTF. The CDR3 DNA follows: TGTGCCAGCTCAACTCTACAGGGGTCGGTTAACTATGGCTACACCTTC.

A single count supports this clone. The chain recombines TRBV27 with TRBJ2-7; D is perhaps TRBD1 (6 bases). V dropped 3 bases and J dropped 3 bases, with 9 bases sitting between them. In germline, CDR1 is MNHEY, CDR2 SMNVEV (reference sequence). The CDR3 is made up of 13 amino acids. DNA of the CDR3: TGTGCCAGCAGTTTTAACAGGGACTACGAGCAGTACTTC. Translated, it gives CASSFNRDYEQYF.

This rearrangement joins TRBV27 to TRBJ1-2; no firm D call. Germline CDR1 is MNHEY and CDR2 is SMNVEV (reference sequence). There are 16 residues in the CDR3. V dropped 2 bases and J dropped 0 bases, with 13 bases sitting between them. CDR3: CASSLVSGASNYGYTF. The CDR3 coding sequence is TGTGCCAGCAGTTTAGTCTCAGGCGCGTCTAACTATGGCTACACCTTC.

J is TRBJ2-3 and V is TRBV30, with a possible D match to TRBD2 (6 bases). Germline CDR1 is GTSNPN and CDR2 is SVGIG (reference sequence). Trimming took 2 bases from V and 6 from J, leaving 12 bases between them. This CDR3 region has 13 residues. The CDR3 nucleotides are TGTGCCTGGAGTTGGGTGGGAGGCGATACGCAGTATTTT. It specifies CAWSWVGGDTQYF.

The genes are TRBV12-3 or TRBV12-4 and TRBJ1-1; D not resolved. This CDR3 contains 13 residues. Trimming cost V 4 bases and J 5 bases, with 11 bases left between them. The DNA for the CDR3 is TGTGCCAGCAGTTCAGACCAGAGGACTGAAGCTTTCTTT. Protein: CASSSDQRTEAFF.

A word on this clone: Sequence at one end of the junction differs from germline and may be a read error. The genes are TRBV5-1 and TRBJ1-5; D is uncertain. Germline assignment: CDR1 SGHRS and CDR2 YFSETQ. The CDR3 covers 13 residues. CDR3 bases: TGTGCCAGCAGCTTTAGCCCCTATCAGCCCCAGCATTTT. It encodes CASSFSPYQPQHF.

The chain combines TRBV2 with TRBJ2-7; 9 positions agree with TRBD1. The junction had 12 bases not matched to a gene; V was cut back by 6 bases and J by 6 bases. This CDR3 spans 15 amino acids. Germline assignment: CDR1 SNHLY and CDR2 FYNNEI. The CDR3 spells CASRSQGALTAEQYF. CDR3 coding DNA: TGTGCCAGCAGGTCACAGGGGGCGCTAACTGCCGAGCAGTACTTC.

The genes are TRBV9 and TRBJ2-3; TRBD2 aligns across 11 bases. The ends lost 3 bases at V and 4 bases at J; junction bases unmatched: 13. Germline CDR1 reads SGDLS; CDR2 reads YYNGEE. The CDR3 is made up of 18 amino acids. The DNA for the CDR3 is TGTGCCAGCAGCGGATCGACTTTACTAGCGGGAGTCTCAGATACGCAGTATTTT. It encodes CASSGSTLLAGVSDTQYF. The full variable domain, rest sourced from reference TRBV9 and TRBJ2-3, is DSGVTQTPKHLITATGQRVTLRCSPRSGDLSVYWYQQSLDQGLQFLIQYYNGEERAKGNILERFSAQQFPDLHSELNLSSLELGDSALYFCASSGSTLLAGVSDTQYFGPGTRLTVL.

This chain links TRBV19 with TRBJ1-2; D ambiguous. Trimming took 2 bases from V and 4 from J, leaving 11 bases between them. The CDR3 spans 14 residues. The germline CDR1 and CDR2 sequences are LNHDA and SQIVND (reference sequence). The DNA of the CDR3 is TGTGCCAGTAGTATAAGTTGGGATATCTATGGCTACACCTTC. It codes for CASSISWDIYGYTF.

The chain employs TRBV4-3 and TRBJ1-1, with unresolved D. CDR1 and CDR2 (germline): LGHNA, YSLEER. V lost 1 base to trimming and J lost 3 bases, with 12 bases between them. The CDR3 is made up of 15 amino acids. CDR3 bases: TGCGCCAGCAGCCAAGGACGAGGGAGGGACACTGAAGCTTTCTTT. Its translation is CASSQGRGRDTEAFF.

This clone showed up just once. The chain employs TRBV27 and TRBJ1-5, with TRBD1 matching over 8 bases. V lost 3 bases and J lost 4; bases outside the gene matches: 5. The CDR3 extends over 15 amino acids. Germline-derived CDR1 and CDR2 are MNHEY and SMNVEV (reference sequence). For the CDR3, the DNA is TGTGCCAGCAGTTTTCGACAGGGGCTAAATCAGCCCCAGCATTTT. The encoded protein is CASSFRQGLNQPQHF.

The V gene is TRBV5-6, the J gene TRBJ1-1; D ambiguous. CDR1 is SGHDT, CDR2 YYEEEE, per germline. V gave up 1 base and J gave up 6 bases, with 22 bases separating them. This CDR3 is built from 17 residues. The CDR3 sequence is CASSLRWDRMGYSEAFF. CDR3 DNA sequence: TGTGCCAGCAGCTTGAGGTGGGATAGGATGGGATACTCTGAAGCTTTCTTT.